The present entry profiles one T cell receptor (beta chain) with its context. These data come from a study of blood T cell repertoires in COVID-19. On the study more broadly: Acute and convalescent COVID-19 specimens originated in the United States, Italy and Spain. Sources were T cells, B-cell-depleted T cells, or PBMCs; the material itself was cDNA or gDNA.

Original handling: Reference gene primers were amplified, and this amplification served to estimate nucleated cell counts. TCRdb keeps only in-frame clones here, not all; method: immunoSEQ multiplex PCR. V and J calls and clone size are given by that table; D and trimming were obtained from the DNA. The profile shows some 42,000 clones, 70% to 80% of them singletons. Germline CDR1 MNHEY, CDR2 SVGAGI. J gave up 4 bases and V 0 bases, and 3 bases lay outside the gene matches. The CDR3 extends over 14 amino acids. The receptor was isolated from a woman between 70 and 85 years old with acute or convalescent COVID-19. The sequenced sample was peripheral blood. The chain carries TRBV6-5 and TRBJ2-7; TRBD2 aligns across 7 bases. As DNA, the CDR3 is TGTGCCAGCAGTTACTCTTTCGGGGGGTACGAGCAGTACTTC. It yields the protein CASSYSFGGYEQYF.